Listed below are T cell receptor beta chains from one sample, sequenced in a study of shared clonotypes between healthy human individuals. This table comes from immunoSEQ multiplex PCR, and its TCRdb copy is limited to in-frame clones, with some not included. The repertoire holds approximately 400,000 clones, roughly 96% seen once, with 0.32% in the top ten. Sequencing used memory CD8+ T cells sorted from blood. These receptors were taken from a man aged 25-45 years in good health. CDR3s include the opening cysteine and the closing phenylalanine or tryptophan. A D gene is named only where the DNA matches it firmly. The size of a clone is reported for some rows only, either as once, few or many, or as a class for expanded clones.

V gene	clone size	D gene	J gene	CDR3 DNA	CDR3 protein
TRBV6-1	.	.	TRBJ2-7	TGTGCCAGCAGTGAAATCGCCACAGACGAGCAGTACTTC	CASSEIATDEQYF
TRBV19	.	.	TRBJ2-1	TGTGCCAGTAGCCCCCGCGGGGCGTCCTACAATGAGCAGTTCTTC	CASSPRGASYNEQFF
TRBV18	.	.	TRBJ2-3	TGTGCCAGCTCACCAAGGGCTAGCGAAGGGAACACAGATACGCAGTATTTT	CASSPRASEGNTDTQYF
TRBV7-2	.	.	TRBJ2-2	TGTGCCAGCAGGTCGACCCCTAGCCCCGGGGAGCTGTTTTTT	CASRSTPSPGELFF
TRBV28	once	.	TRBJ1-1	TGTGCCCCCCTGAAGGGACAATATGCTGAAGCTTTCTTT	CAPLKGQYAEAFF
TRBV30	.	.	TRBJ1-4	TGTGCCTGGAGTTGGCAGGGTGTTGTGTTTTTT	CAWSWQGVVFF
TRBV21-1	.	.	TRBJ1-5	TGTGCTAGCCCCAATCAGCCCCAGCATTTT	CASPNQPQHF
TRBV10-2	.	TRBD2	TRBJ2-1	TGCGCCAGCTCACTCGGGACTAGCGGGGTCGAGCAGTTCTTC	CASSLGTSGVEQFF
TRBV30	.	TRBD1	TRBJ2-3	TGTGCCTGGAGAGAGGGGGCCGTATGGTATTTT	CAWREGAVWYF
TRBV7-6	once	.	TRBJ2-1	TGTGCCAGCAGCCCTTCATACCGGGACTTCTCCTACAATGAGCAGTTCTTC	CASSPSYRDFSYNEQFF
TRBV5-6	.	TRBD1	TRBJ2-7	TGTGCCAGCGCTGGACAGGGGGCCTACGAGCAGTACTTC	CASAGQGAYEQYF
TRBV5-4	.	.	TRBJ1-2	TGTGCCAGCAGCTCGGAGCGGAGCTGGGGGACTAACTATGGCTACACCTTC	CASSSERSWGTNYGYTF
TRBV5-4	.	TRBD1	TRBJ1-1	TGTGCCAGCAGCTTACCGGGACAGGGAGCTGAAGCTTTCTTT	CASSLPGQGAEAFF
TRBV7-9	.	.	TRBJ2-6	TGTGCCAGCAGCTCAGGGGTCTCTGGGGCCAACGTCCTGACTTTC	CASSSGVSGANVLTF
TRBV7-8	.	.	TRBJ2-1	TGTGCCAGCAGCTTACGGGGGATTGAGCAGTTCTTC	CASSLRGIEQFF